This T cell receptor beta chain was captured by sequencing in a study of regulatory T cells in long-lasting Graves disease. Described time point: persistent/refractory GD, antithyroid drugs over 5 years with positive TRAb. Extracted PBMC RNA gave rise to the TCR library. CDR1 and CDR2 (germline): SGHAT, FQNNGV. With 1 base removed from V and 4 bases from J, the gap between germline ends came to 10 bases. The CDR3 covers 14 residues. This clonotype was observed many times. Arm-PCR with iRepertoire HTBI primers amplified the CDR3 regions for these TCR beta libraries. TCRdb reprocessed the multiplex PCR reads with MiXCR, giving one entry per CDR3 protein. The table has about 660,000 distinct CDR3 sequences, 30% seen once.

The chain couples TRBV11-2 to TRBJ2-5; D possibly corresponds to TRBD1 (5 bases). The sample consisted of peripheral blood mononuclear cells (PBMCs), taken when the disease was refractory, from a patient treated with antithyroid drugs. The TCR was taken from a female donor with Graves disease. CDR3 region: CASSLVAGPETQYF. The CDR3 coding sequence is TGTGCCAGCAGCTTAGTCGCAGGGCCAGAGACCCAGTACTTC.